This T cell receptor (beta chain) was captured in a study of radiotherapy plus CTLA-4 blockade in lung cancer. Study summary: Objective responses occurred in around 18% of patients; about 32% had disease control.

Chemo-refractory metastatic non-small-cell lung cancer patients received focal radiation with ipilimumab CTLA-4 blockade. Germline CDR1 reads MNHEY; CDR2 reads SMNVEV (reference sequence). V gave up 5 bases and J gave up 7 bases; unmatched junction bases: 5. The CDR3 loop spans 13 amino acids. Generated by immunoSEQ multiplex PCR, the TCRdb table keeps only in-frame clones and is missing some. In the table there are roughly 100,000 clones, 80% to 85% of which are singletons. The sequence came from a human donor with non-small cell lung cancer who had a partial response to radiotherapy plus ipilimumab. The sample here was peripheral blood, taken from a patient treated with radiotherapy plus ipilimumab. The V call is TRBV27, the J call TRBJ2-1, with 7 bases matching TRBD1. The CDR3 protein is CASSLQGRNEQFF. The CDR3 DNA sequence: TGTGCCAGCAGTCTACAGGGGAGAAATGAGCAGTTCTTC.